What follows are 2 T cell receptor beta chains derived from one specimen sequenced in a study of T-cell reconstitution after alpha-beta-depleted transplantation in children. A TCRbeta library incorporating unique molecular identifiers was prepared. TCRdb redid the calling of the PCR reads with MiXCR, one entry per CDR3 protein. Of about 290,000 distinct CDR3 sequences detected, around 10% appear once; the ten largest clones hold less than 9%. This specimen was PBMCs, taken before TCRalphabeta/CD19-depleted stem cell transplant. Receptors were obtained from a boy under two years old with acute myeloid leukemia, due to receive a stem cell transplant.

This clonotype was seen a single time. The gene calls are TRBV4-2 and TRBJ2-1, with D possibly matching TRBD1 (5 bases). Germline loops: CDR1 LGHNA, CDR2 YNFKEQ. The CDR3 length is 15 residues. V was pared by 10 bases and J by 3 bases, with 19 bases between. The CDR3 DNA is TGTGCCATGGGCCTGGGGCTCCTCCGCTACAATGAGCAGTTCTTC. Amino acids: CAMGLGLLRYNEQFF.

A word on this clonotype: A single base separates this from a much larger clone, so it may be a read error. The J gene is TRBJ1-5, the V gene TRBV30; 7 nucleotides align to TRBD1. The CDR3 loop spans 13 amino acids. Germline V gene data show CDR1 as GTSNPN and CDR2 as SVGIG (reference sequence). The CDR3 is CAWSRDSNKPQHF. CDR3 DNA: TGTGCCTGGAGTCGGGACAGCAATAAGCCCCAGCATTTT.